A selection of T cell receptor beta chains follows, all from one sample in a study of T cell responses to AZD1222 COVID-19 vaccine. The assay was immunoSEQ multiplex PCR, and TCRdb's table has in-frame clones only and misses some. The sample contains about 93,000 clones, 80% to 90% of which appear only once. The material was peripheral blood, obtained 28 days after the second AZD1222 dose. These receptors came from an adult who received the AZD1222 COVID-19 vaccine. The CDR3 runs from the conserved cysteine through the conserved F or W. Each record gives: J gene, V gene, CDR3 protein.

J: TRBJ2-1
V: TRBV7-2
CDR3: CASSSTSGLAGGNEQFF

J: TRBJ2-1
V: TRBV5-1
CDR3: CASSSGTSGNLEQFF

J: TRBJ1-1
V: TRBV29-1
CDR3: CSVGVSKYLEAFF

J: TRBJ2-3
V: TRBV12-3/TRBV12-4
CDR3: CASRGQFTDTQYF

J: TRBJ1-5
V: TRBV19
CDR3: CASNIGQGSNQPQHF

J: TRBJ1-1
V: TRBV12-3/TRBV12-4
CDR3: CASSLYDGPEAFF

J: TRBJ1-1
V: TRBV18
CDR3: CASSPQEARGPTEAFF

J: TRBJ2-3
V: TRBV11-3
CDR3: CASSLRGTDTQYF

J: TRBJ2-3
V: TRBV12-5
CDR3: CASGLGLAGDTDTQYF

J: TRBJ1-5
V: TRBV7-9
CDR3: CASSFADHNQPQHF

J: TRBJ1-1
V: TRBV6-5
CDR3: CASIRAGTGLSEAFF

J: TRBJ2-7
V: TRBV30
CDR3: CAWSGVMGQHYEQYF

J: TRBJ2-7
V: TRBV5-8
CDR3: CASSPRRRGATHEQYF

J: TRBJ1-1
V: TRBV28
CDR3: CASSSGTGGEAFF

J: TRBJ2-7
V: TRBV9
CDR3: CASSASTDRAYEQYF

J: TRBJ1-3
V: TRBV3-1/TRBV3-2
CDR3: CASRNSGVTGNTIYF

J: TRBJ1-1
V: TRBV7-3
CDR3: CASSLTPPGQGSNTEAFF

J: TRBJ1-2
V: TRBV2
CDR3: CAYPKTVYGYTF

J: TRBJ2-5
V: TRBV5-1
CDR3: CASSYRDRGTLGTQYF

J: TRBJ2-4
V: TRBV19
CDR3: CASRPTSGVTKNIQYF

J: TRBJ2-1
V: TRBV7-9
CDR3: CASRRTENEQFF

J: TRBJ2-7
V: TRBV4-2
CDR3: CASSQEETASYEQYF

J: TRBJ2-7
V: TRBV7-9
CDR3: CASSPTTDEQYF

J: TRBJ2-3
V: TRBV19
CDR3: CASSRGLARGFSTDTQYF

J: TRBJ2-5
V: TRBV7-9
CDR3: CASRQAGTVPQYF